These T cell receptor beta chains were read from a single sample in a study of Ad26.COV2.S vaccination and SARS-CoV-2 variants. Only in-frame clones appear in the TCRdb table, and some are missing; sequencing was by immunoSEQ multiplex PCR. The top ten hold less than 3.5% of the sample, which has about 260,000 clones, 87% seen once. The sequencing used peripheral blood, collected in a trial of Ad26.COV2.S vaccine versus placebo. The receptors originated from a person aged 18-60 years who received the Ad26.COV2.S COVID-19 vaccine or a placebo. Both conserved end residues are part of each CDR3. Each record gives: V gene, J gene, CDR3 protein.

>TRBV19|TRBJ2-4
CASSMGLRLAGQNIQYF
>TRBV10-3|TRBJ1-1
CAISGNGGTGGPNTEAFF
>TRBV4-2|TRBJ1-4
CASSRSTTTNEKLFF
>TRBV4-1|TRBJ2-1
CASSQDWFGWRADNEQFF
>TRBV6-5|TRBJ1-5
CASRSDRGGNQPQHF
>TRBV3-1/TRBV3-2|TRBJ1-2
CASSQDSGGLSYTF
>TRBV2|TRBJ2-3
CARTSGRHDTQYF
>TRBV18|TRBJ1-2
CASSPPVGLDGYTF
>TRBV12-3/TRBV12-4|TRBJ1-2
CASSDRVEHGYTF
>TRBV27|TRBJ1-1
CASSPSTEAFF
>TRBV3-1/TRBV3-2|TRBJ2-4
CASSSGLAGGNIQYF
>TRBV7-9|TRBJ2-1
CASSLGTSANEQFF
>TRBV19|TRBJ1-1
CASRFRDTEAFF
>TRBV3-1/TRBV3-2|TRBJ2-5
CASSQSGLAPAQETQYF
>TRBV9|TRBJ2-3
CASSSTGGTDTQYF
>TRBV4-3|TRBJ2-1
CASSQAQRGWDEQFF